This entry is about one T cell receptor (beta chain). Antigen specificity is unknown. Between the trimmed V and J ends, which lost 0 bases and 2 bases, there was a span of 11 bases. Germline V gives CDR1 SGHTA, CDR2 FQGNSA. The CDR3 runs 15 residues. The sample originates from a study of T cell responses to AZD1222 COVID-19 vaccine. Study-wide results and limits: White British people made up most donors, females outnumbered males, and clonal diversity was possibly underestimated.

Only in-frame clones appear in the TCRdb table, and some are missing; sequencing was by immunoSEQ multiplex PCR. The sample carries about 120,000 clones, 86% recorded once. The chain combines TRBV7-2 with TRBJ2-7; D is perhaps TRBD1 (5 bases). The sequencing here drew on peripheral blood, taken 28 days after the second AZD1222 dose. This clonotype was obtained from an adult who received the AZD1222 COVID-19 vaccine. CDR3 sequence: CASSLARGRPYEQYF. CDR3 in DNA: TGTGCCAGCAGCTTAGCTAGGGGAAGGCCCTACGAGCAGTACTTC.